The 13 T cell receptor beta chains given below trace back to one sample, sequenced in a study of cytomegalovirus exposure and HLA in healthy donors. The PCR ran on 60 Vbeta and 13 Jbeta primers. Using immunoSEQ multiplex PCR, the repertoire was profiled, and TCRdb retains in-frame clones only, with some absent. The sample carries about 97,000 clones, roughly 85% recorded once. Input material: PBMCs. These receptor sequences come from a man aged 40-50 years in good health and CMV-seronegative.

The chain is built from TRBV5-1 and TRBJ2-7; TRBD1 matches 7 bases. This CDR3 spans 16 amino acids. CDR1 is SGHRS and CDR2 is YFSETQ in the germline V gene. Unmatched junction bases numbered 9, after V lost 0 bases and J lost 3 bases. The CDR3 region is CASSLVGDSSFYEQYF. The CDR3 nucleotides are TGCGCCAGCAGCTTGGTGGGGGACAGTTCATTCTACGAGCAGTACTTC.

This chain uses TRBV5-4 with TRBJ1-4; maybe TRBD1 (5 bases). Per the germline V gene, CDR1 is SGHNT and CDR2 is YYREEE (reference sequence). The CDR3 is 15 residues long. V lost 4 bases and J 0 bases, leaving 10 bases between the germline ends. The CDR3, as DNA: TGTGCCAGCAGCCCGGACAAGTCAACTAATGAAAAACTGTTTTTT. It specifies CASSPDKSTNEKLFF. Using reference TRBV5-4 and TRBJ1-4 for the parts outside the CDR3, the full variable domain is ETGVTQSPTHLIKTRGQQVTLRCSSQSGHNTVSWYQQALGQGPQFIFQYYREEENGRGNFPPRFSGLQFPNYSSELNVNALELDDSALYLCASSPDKSTNEKLFFGSGTQLSVL.

The chain joins TRBV10-3 to TRBJ2-3, with 13 bases lining up with TRBD2. The V segment lost 6 bases and the J segment 4 bases; nucleotides outside the gene matches: 4. The germline gives CDR1 ENHRY, CDR2 SYGVKD. The CDR3 has 15 amino acids. CDR3 amino acids: CAIRELAGGPDTQYF. CDR3 in DNA: TGTGCCATCAGGGAACTAGCGGGGGGGCCAGATACGCAGTATTTT.

The CDR3 DNA reads TGTGCCAGCAGCCAAGTTTCCTCTAGTGATTCACCCCTCCACTTT. Encoded protein: CASSQVSSSDSPLHF. The chain carries TRBV4-2 and TRBJ1-6; D gene unclear. This CDR3 comprises 15 residues. Trimming removed 1 base from V and 8 bases from J, with 12 bases in between. Germline V gene sequence: CDR1 LGHNA, CDR2 YNFKEQ.

The J gene is TRBJ2-7, the V gene TRBV5-1; 9 bases agree with TRBD1. Trimming took 2 bases from V and 1 from J; bases not matched to a gene: 4. The CDR3 sequence is 15 residues long. CDR1 is SGHRS, CDR2 YFSETQ, per germline. The CDR3 coding sequence is TGCGCCAGCAGCTTAGCCGGACAGGGGTCCTACGAGCAGTACTTC. It translates to CASSLAGQGSYEQYF.

The chain carries TRBV7-2 and TRBJ2-7, with no clear D. Germline lookup yields CDR1 SGHTA and CDR2 FQGNSA. Trimming stripped 4 bases from V and 1 base from J, with 5 bases between. CDR3 length equals 12 residues. In DNA form, the CDR3 reads TGTGCCAGCAGCTCCCCTTCCTACGAGCAGTACTTC. Translating it yields CASSSPSYEQYF.

This chain connects TRBV7-3 to TRBJ1-5, with a weak D call TRBD1 (5 bases). V gave up 0 bases and J gave up 10 bases, with 10 bases separating them. Per germline, CDR1 SGHTA and CDR2 FQGTGA. The CDR3 totals 13 residues. CDR3 loop: CASSLTIGAPQHF. The CDR3 DNA reads TGTGCCAGCAGCTTAACAATAGGGGCACCCCAGCATTTT. The full variable domain, in which reference TRBV7-3 and TRBJ1-5 provide the parts outside the CDR3, is GAGVSQTPSNKVTEKGKYVELRCDPISGHTALYWYRQSLGQGPEFLIYFQGTGAADDSGLPNDRFFAVRPEGSVSTLKIQRTERGDSAVYLCASSLTIGAPQHFGDGTRLSIL.

The chain employs TRBV4-1 and TRBJ1-2; D may be TRBD1 (6 bases). The CDR3 runs to 17 residues. CDR1 MGHRA and CDR2 YSYEKL come from the germline V gene. With 1 base removed from V and 0 bases from J, the gap between germline ends came to 15 bases. CDR3 loop: CASSQGYLTGPNYGYTF. The CDR3 DNA is TGCGCCAGCAGCCAAGGGTACCTCACAGGGCCTAACTATGGCTACACCTTC.

The rearrangement uses TRBV18 and TRBJ1-4; D remains unclear. The V gene's germline CDR1 is KGHSH and CDR2 LQKENI. V was trimmed by 7 bases and J by 0 bases, leaving 6 bases between them. The CDR3 has 13 residues. CDR3 residues: CASLDATNEKLFF. DNA of the CDR3: TGTGCCAGCTTAGATGCAACTAATGAAAAACTGTTTTTT.

The CDR3 region has the DNA TGCGCCAGCAGTTCCCCGGGGAGCGCGGGAGATACGCAGTATTTT. This gives the protein CASSSPGSAGDTQYF. V usage is TRBV5-1 and J usage is TRBJ2-3, with TRBD2 as a possible D gene (5 bases). V gave up 5 bases and J gave up 5 bases, with 18 bases separating them. This CDR3 contains 15 residues. The germline V gene has CDR1 SGHRS and CDR2 YFSETQ. The full variable domain, with the rest looked up from reference TRBV5-1 and TRBJ2-3, is KAGVTQTPRYLIKTRGQQVTLSCSPISGHRSVSWYQQTPGQGLQFLFEYFSETQRNKGNFPGRFSGRQFSNSRSEMNVSTLELGDSALYLCASSSPGSAGDTQYFGPGTRLTVL.

Only a few counts were recorded for this clone. The J gene is TRBJ2-5, the V gene TRBV10-3; maybe TRBD2 (6 bases). The closer fit of TRBJ2-7 to the DNA end suggests the J call may be wrong. Germline CDR1 is ENHRY and CDR2 is SYGVKD. The CDR3 contains 14 residues. CDR3 region: CAITPEGGSYEQYF. CDR3 coding DNA: TGTGCCATCACCCCCGAGGGAGGCTCCTACGAGCAGTACTTC.

The gene calls are TRBV10-3 and TRBJ2-1, with TRBD2 matching 9 bases. Germline V gene data show CDR1 as ENHRY and CDR2 as SYGVKD. The CDR3 extends over 15 amino acids. With 8 bases clipped from V and 5 bases from J, the junction kept 10 bases outside the gene matches. CDR3: CAIGRSSGVHNEQFF. The DNA for the CDR3 is TGTGCCATCGGCAGATCTAGCGGGGTACACAATGAGCAGTTCTTC.

J is TRBJ1-3 and V is TRBV4-3, with unresolved D. The CDR3 totals 16 residues. Trimming cost V 4 bases and J 0 bases, with 13 bases left between them. Germline-derived CDR1 and CDR2 are LGHNA and YSLEER. The DNA of the CDR3 is TGCGCCAGCAGCCGATTTTCCCGGGACTCTGGAAACACCATATATTTT. Amino acid sequence: CASSRFSRDSGNTIYF.